This TCR beta chain was sequenced in a study of identical twins. Germline-derived CDR1 and CDR2 are PRHDT and FYEKMQ (reference sequence). Trimming cost V 5 bases and J 5 bases, with 18 bases left between them. There are 15 residues in the CDR3. TCRdb independently ran MiXCR on the 5' RACE reads; one entry per CDR3 protein. The table lists about 690,000 distinct CDR3 sequences, less than 25% of them singletons, with around 4.4% in the top ten. These data were also filed under a second study, of T cells expressing NK-cell markers.

The sample was PBMCs. V gene TRBV13 combines with J gene TRBJ2-5; D gene unclear. This sequence originates from a woman between 18 and 30 years old in good health. Here the CDR3 DNA reads TGTGCCAGCAGCGCAATGGACGGACGTGGGGAGACCCAGTACTTC. Protein: CASSAMDGRGETQYF.